The 12 T cell receptor beta chains below were found in one sample sequenced in a study of human thymus T cells. Using immunoSEQ multiplex PCR, the repertoire was profiled, and TCRdb retains in-frame clones only, with some absent. The table lists some 46,000 clones, about 95% of them singletons, with under 0.2% in the top ten. The sequenced sample consisted of blood. The receptor source for this set is a girl less than two years old with a congenital heart defect but otherwise immunologically healthy.

This chain connects TRBV7-3 to TRBJ1-1; D is uncertain. V was cut by 0 bases and J by 1 base, with 3 bases left in between. The germline gives CDR1 SGHTA, CDR2 FQGTGA. The CDR3 length is 13 residues. The CDR3 DNA sequence: TGTGCCAGCAGCTTAACACCGAACACTGAAGCTTTCTTT. Residues: CASSLTPNTEAFF.

CDR3 protein: CASSANGGSRETQYF. Written as DNA, the CDR3 is TGTGCCAGCAGCGCCAACGGCGGGAGCAGGGAGACCCAGTACTTC. The V call is TRBV9, the J call TRBJ2-5, with 7 bases aligning to TRBD2. The V gene's germline CDR1 is SGDLS and CDR2 YYNGEE. With V trimmed by 3 bases and J by 5 bases, 10 bases remained unmatched. The length of the CDR3 is 15 residues.

The chain links TRBV5-1 to TRBJ2-7, with TRBD2 matching over 13 bases. J lost 3 bases, V lost 8 bases, and 17 bases had no gene match. Per the germline V gene, CDR1 is SGHRS and CDR2 is YFSETQ. The CDR3 runs to 18 residues. In DNA, the CDR3 is TGCGCCAGTCGACAGGGCCTCGCCGGGACTAGCGGGATCTACGAGCAGTACTTC. Protein product: CASRQGLAGTSGIYEQYF.

The chain is built from TRBV2 and TRBJ1-2; D remains ambiguous. Per the germline V gene, CDR1 is SNHLY and CDR2 is FYNNEI. Between the trimmed V and J ends, which lost 9 bases and 4 bases, there was a span of 18 bases. There are 14 residues in the CDR3. CDR3 loop: CASPRRQNLYGYTF. CDR3 DNA sequence: TGTGCCAGTCCGAGACGGCAGAATCTCTATGGCTACACCTTC.

The CDR3 nucleotides are TGTGCCAGCAGTCCCCGCGGCGGGACCTCCTACGAGCAGTACTTC. This codes for CASSPRGGTSYEQYF. V and J are TRBV6-1 and TRBJ2-7, with D maybe TRBD2 (6 bases). This CDR3 is 15 amino acids long. Trimming stripped 5 bases from V and 0 bases from J, with 14 bases between. Germline V lookup: CDR1 MNHNS, CDR2 SASEGT.

CDR3 coding DNA: TGTGCCAGCACCAGACTAGCGGGAGGGCCCCATGAGCAGTTCTTC. Translation gives CASTRLAGGPHEQFF. V gene TRBV6-1 combines with J gene TRBJ2-1; 14 nucleotides match TRBD2. The CDR3 extends over 15 amino acids. Germline assignment: CDR1 MNHNS and CDR2 SASEGT. The J segment lost 8 bases and the V segment lost 7 bases, leaving 7 bases of the junction unmatched.

The chain joins TRBV2 to TRBJ1-2; the match to TRBD1 covers 7 bases. The trim removed 10 bases at V and 5 bases at J, leaving 16 bases unmatched. There are 15 residues in the CDR3. Germline CDR1 SNHLY, CDR2 FYNNEI. CDR3 sequence: CATNQLRGRRYGYTF. The CDR3 DNA sequence: TGTGCCACCAACCAACTTAGGGGGCGCAGATATGGCTACACCTTC.

The J gene is TRBJ2-1, the V gene TRBV14; 10 positions agree with TRBD1. The V and J ends lost 1 base and 5 bases, in that order; junction bases with no gene match: 5. The CDR3 has 16 residues. The germline V gene has CDR1 SGHDN and CDR2 FVKESK. The CDR3 DNA reads TGTGCCAGCAGCCAAGCCGGGACAGGGGTACACAATGAGCAGTTCTTC. As protein: CASSQAGTGVHNEQFF. The full variable domain, its missing parts supplied by reference TRBV14 and TRBJ2-1, is EAGVTQFPSHSVIEKGQTVTLRCDPISGHDNLYWYRRVMGKEIKFLLHFVKESKQDESGMPNNRFLAERTGGTYSTLKVQPAELEDSGVYFCASSQAGTGVHNEQFFGPGTRLTVL.

The V gene is TRBV5-4, the J gene TRBJ2-1; D gene ambiguous. The germline V gene encodes CDR1 SGHNT and CDR2 YYREEE (reference sequence). The CDR3 length is 14 residues. V lost 0 bases, J lost 0 bases, and 4 bases lay in between. The CDR3 is CASSLESSYNEQFF. CDR3 in DNA: TGTGCCAGCAGCTTGGAGAGCTCCTACAATGAGCAGTTCTTC.

CDR3 in amino acids: CASSPFAATSTDTQYF. The CDR3 DNA reads as TGTGCCAGCTCACCATTTGCGGCCACTAGCACAGATACGCAGTATTTT. The genes are TRBV18 and TRBJ2-3; D is ambiguous. The CDR3 spans 16 residues. Deletions cut 2 bases from V and 0 bases from J, with 12 bases between. Germline V gene lookup returns CDR1 KGHSH and CDR2 LQKENI. Combining the CDR3 with reference TRBV18 and TRBJ2-3 gives the whole variable domain NAGVMQNPRHLVRRRGQEARLRCSPMKGHSHVYWYRQLPEEGLKFMVYLQKENIIDESGMPKERFSAEFPKEGPSILRIQQVVRGDSAAYFCASSPFAATSTDTQYFGPGTRLTVL.

The rearrangement uses TRBV5-1 and TRBJ1-2; 7 positions agree with TRBD1. This CDR3 is built from 12 residues. Germline trimming cut 5 bases from V and 7 bases from J; bases unmatched to any gene: 5. In germline, CDR1 is SGHRS, CDR2 YFSETQ. The CDR3 coding sequence is TGCGCCAGCAGTTCCCACAGGGGTGGCTACACCTTC. Translated, it gives CASSSHRGGYTF.

The chain carries TRBV27 and TRBJ1-2; D is ambiguous. In germline, CDR1 is MNHEY, CDR2 SMNVEV (reference sequence). V was clipped by 5 bases and J by 6 bases, with 19 bases between them. The CDR3 contains 15 residues. This CDR3 is CASSPLRREVHGYTF. The CDR3 bases are TGTGCCAGCAGTCCCCTCCGGAGGGAGGTCCATGGCTACACCTTC.